The 9 T cell receptor beta chains listed next were all sequenced from one sample in a study of T-cell reconstitution after alpha-beta-depleted transplantation in children. Preparation of the TCRbeta library was carried out with unique molecular identifiers. TCRdb ran MiXCR on the PCR reads and lists one entry per CDR3 protein. The sample has over 100,000 distinct CDR3 sequences; around 10% are singletons. The sequences come from PBMCs, collected before TCRalphabeta/CD19-depleted stem cell transplant. These receptor sequences come from a boy between 2 and 15 years old with acute lymphoblastic leukemia, due to receive a stem cell transplant.

J is TRBJ2-1 and V is TRBV30, with D uncertain. Germline V gene sequence: CDR1 GTSNPN, CDR2 SVGIG (reference sequence). V was trimmed by 0 bases and J by 7 bases, leaving 7 bases between them. This CDR3 is 12 amino acids long. CDR3 sequence: CAWSVFGNEQFF. The CDR3 DNA reads as TGTGCCTGGAGTGTATTTGGGAATGAGCAGTTCTTC.

Remarks on this clonotype: The conserved phenylalanine or tryptophan is not found at the CDR3 terminus, so this likely reflects a read error. This sequence joins TRBV2 and TRBJ1-5; D might be TRBD1 (6 bases). V was cut by 8 bases and J by 2 bases, with 13 bases left in between. Per the germline V gene, CDR1 is SNHLY and CDR2 is FYNNEI. This CDR3 spans 14 amino acids. CDR3 sequence reads: CASGGGGGNQPQHS. The CDR3, as DNA: TGTGCCAGCGGGGGAGGGGGGGGCAATCAGCCCCAGCATTCT.

This chain joins TRBV7-9 and TRBJ2-1; possible D gene TRBD2, 5 bases. V shed 3 bases and J shed 0 bases, with 9 bases lying between them. Germline V gene sequence: CDR1 SEHNR, CDR2 FQNEAQ (reference sequence). The CDR3 loop spans 15 amino acids. The chain's CDR3 is CASSFVGSSYNEQFF. CDR3 bases: TGTGCCAGCAGCTTTGTAGGGAGCTCCTACAATGAGCAGTTCTTC. The full variable domain, with the rest looked up from reference TRBV7-9 and TRBJ2-1, is DTGVSQNPRHKITKRGQNVTFRCDPISEHNRLYWYRQTLGQGPEFLTYFQNEAQLEKSRLLSDRFSAERPKGSFSTLEIQRTEQGDSAMYLCASSFVGSSYNEQFFGPGTRLTVL.

This clonotype was seen only a few times. The chain is built from TRBV20-1 and TRBJ1-5, with TRBD1 as a possible D gene (6 bases). V was clipped by 0 bases and J by 0 bases, with 12 bases between them. The CDR3 contains 16 residues. Looked up from germline, CDR1 is DFQATT and CDR2 is SNEGSKA (reference sequence). CDR3 in amino acids: CSARDQGHPSNQPQHF. The CDR3 DNA reads TGCAGTGCTAGAGATCAGGGACACCCTAGCAATCAGCCCCAGCATTTT.

This clonotype occurred a few times. The CDR3 DNA reads as TGTGCCAGCAGCCACGAACTAGCGAGTCCCAACACCGGGGAGCTGTTTTTT. This translates into CASSHELASPNTGELFF. The rearrangement joins TRBV2 to TRBJ2-2; the match to TRBD2 covers 7 bases. CDR3 length: 17 amino acids. The germline CDR1 and CDR2 sequences are SNHLY and FYNNEI. V lost 6 bases and J lost 2; bases outside the gene matches: 12.

This clonotype was counted a few times. The chain links TRBV12-3 or TRBV12-4 to TRBJ2-4, with D perhaps TRBD1 or TRBD2 (5 bases each). This CDR3 is 14 amino acids long. Trimming removed 3 bases from V and 7 bases from J, with 13 bases in between. CDR3 protein: CASSFSADTNIQYF. In DNA form, the CDR3 reads TGTGCCAGCAGTTTCTCAGCGGACACCAACATTCAGTACTTC.

This clonotype was detected a few times. The rearrangement joins TRBV10-3 to TRBJ2-1, with D unresolved. This CDR3 region has 13 residues. Germline assignment: CDR1 ENHRY and CDR2 SYGVKD. V lost 10 bases to trimming and J lost 6 bases, with 16 bases between them. The CDR3, as DNA: TGTGCCAACCGAGGCCCTTCTAGCAATGAGCAGTTCTTC. As protein: CANRGPSSNEQFF.

In DNA, the CDR3 is TGCAGTGCTGCCCCCCTAAAGAGGGGGGGCACAGATACGCAGTATTTT. Its protein product is CSAAPLKRGGTDTQYF. This rearrangement joins TRBV20-1 to TRBJ2-3, with D perhaps given as TRBD1 or TRBD2 (6 bases each). V lost 5 bases and J lost 1, with 19 bases in between. The CDR3 sequence is 16 residues long. Per the germline V gene, CDR1 is DFQATT and CDR2 is SNEGSKA (reference sequence).

On this clonotype itself: Possible read error: a much larger clone is one base away. The V call is TRBV7-8, the J call TRBJ2-3; 11 positions match TRBD2. Germline V gene sequence: CDR1 SGHVS, CDR2 FQNEAQ. V dropped 4 bases and J dropped 5; count of bases not matched to a gene: 14. This CDR3 contains 18 residues. The CDR3 region is CASSSRLAGIPLEDTQYF. CDR3 bases: TGTGCCAGCAGCTCCAGACTAGCGGGAATTCCCTTGGAAGATACGCAGTATTTT.